This TCR beta chain was observed in a study of monozygotic twins with cystic fibrosis. Regarding this clone: The antigen is unknown.

Study results and limitations: Shared CDR3 numbers were not associated with age, concordance or severity. J usage was most co-twin-similar in 8 of 16 pairs, V in 13. Median Simpson clonality of 0.0095 suggested naive T cells predominated.

Method: immunoSEQ multiplex PCR; TCRdb's copy keeps in-frame clones and lacks some. The sample records approximately 9,700 clones, 91% being singletons. V gave up 4 bases and J gave up 2 bases, with 21 bases separating them. Germline assignment: CDR1 SGHDN and CDR2 FVKESK. CDR3 length equals 17 residues. This TCR was sampled from a boy younger than 10 with cystic fibrosis. The rearrangement links TRBV14 to TRBJ2-7; perhaps TRBD2 as D (7 bases). Material: blood. The CDR3 bases are TGTGCCAGCAGCCGCCCCCTGCTTGAGGGGGGGACCTACGAGCAGTACTTC. This translates into CASSRPLLEGGTYEQYF.